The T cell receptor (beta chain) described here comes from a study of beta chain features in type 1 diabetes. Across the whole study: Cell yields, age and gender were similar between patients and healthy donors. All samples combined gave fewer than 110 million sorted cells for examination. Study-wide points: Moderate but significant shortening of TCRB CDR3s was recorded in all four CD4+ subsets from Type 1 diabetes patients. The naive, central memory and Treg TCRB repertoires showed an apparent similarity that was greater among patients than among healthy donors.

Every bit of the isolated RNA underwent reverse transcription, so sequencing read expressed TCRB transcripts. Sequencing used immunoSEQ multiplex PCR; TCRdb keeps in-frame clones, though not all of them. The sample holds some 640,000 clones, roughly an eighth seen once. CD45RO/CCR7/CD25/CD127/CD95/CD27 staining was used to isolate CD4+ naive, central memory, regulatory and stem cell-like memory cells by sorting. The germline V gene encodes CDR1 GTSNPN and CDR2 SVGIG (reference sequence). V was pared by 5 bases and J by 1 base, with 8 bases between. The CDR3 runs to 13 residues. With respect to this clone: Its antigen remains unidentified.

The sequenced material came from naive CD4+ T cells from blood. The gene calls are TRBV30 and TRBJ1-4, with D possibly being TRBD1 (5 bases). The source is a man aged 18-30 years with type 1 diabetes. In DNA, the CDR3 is TGTGCCTGGGGGGCCCAAACTAATGAAAAACTGTTTTTT. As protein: CAWGAQTNEKLFF.